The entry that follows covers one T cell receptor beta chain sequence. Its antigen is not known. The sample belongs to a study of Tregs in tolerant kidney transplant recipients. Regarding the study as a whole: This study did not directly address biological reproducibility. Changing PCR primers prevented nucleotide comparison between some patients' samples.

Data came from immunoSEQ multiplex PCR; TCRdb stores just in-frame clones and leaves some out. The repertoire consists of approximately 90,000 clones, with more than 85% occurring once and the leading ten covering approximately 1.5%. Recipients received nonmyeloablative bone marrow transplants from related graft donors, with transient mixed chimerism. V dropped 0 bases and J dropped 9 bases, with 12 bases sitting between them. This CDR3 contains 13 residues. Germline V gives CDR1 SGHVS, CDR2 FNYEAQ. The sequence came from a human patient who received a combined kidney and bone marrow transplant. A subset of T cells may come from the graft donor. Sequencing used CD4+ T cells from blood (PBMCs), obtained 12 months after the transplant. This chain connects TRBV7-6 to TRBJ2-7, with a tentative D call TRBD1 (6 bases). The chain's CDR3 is CASSLAEGERQYF. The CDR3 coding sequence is TGTGCCAGCAGCTTAGCTGAGGGGGAGCGGCAGTACTTC.